The rows below give T cell receptor beta chains drawn from one sample of a study of blood T cell repertoires in COVID-19. Using immunoSEQ multiplex PCR, the repertoire was profiled, and TCRdb retains in-frame clones only, with some absent. The sample holds over 200,000 clones, roughly 88% seen once. The sequenced sample consisted of peripheral blood. The receptors shown here come from a woman aged 30 to 39 with acute or convalescent COVID-19. Each CDR3 is given with its conserved first and last residue. Fields, in order: V gene, D gene, clone size, J gene, CDR3 protein, CDR3 DNA. A D gene is named only where the DNA matches it firmly. A clone size is listed for some rows: how often the clone was seen (once, few, many), or a class if it is expanded.

TRBV5-1	TRBD2	-	TRBJ2-1	CASSLFSGSYNEQFF	TGCGCCAGCAGCTTGTTTAGCGGGAGTTACAATGAGCAGTTCTTC
TRBV7-2	TRBD2	-	TRBJ2-3	CASSLELAGVPDTQYF	TGTGCCAGCAGCTTGGAATTAGCGGGAGTCCCAGATACGCAGTATTTT
TRBV6-4	-	-	TRBJ2-6	CASSDSSSSGANVLTF	TGTGCCAGCAGTGACTCTAGTAGCTCTGGGGCCAACGTCCTGACTTTC
TRBV7-2	-	-	TRBJ1-1	CASSSPGRPEAFF	TGTGCCAGCAGCTCTCCAGGGCGGCCTGAAGCTTTCTTT
TRBV28	TRBD1	-	TRBJ1-4	CASSVQGGGGEKLFF	TGTGCCAGCAGTGTACAGGGGGGGGGAGGTGAAAAACTGTTTTTT
TRBV7-2	-	-	TRBJ1-1	CASSSGVGGTEAFF	TGTGCCAGCAGCTCCGGGGTGGGGGGCACTGAAGCTTTCTTT
TRBV7-9	TRBD1	-	TRBJ1-2	CASSPRQGLVGYTF	TGTGCCAGCAGCCCGCGACAGGGGTTAGTTGGCTACACCTTC
TRBV19	-	-	TRBJ2-2	CASTPRAGELFF	TGTGCCAGTACCCCGAGGGCCGGGGAGCTGTTTTTT
TRBV19	-	-	TRBJ2-7	CASSIARDWGEQYF	TGTGCCAGTAGTATCGCCCGGGACTGGGGCGAGCAGTACTTC
TRBV19	-	-	TRBJ1-5	CASSMNQGRPQHF	TGTGCCAGTAGTATGAACCAGGGGAGGCCCCAGCATTTT
TRBV27	-	-	TRBJ1-4	CASSISGGGTEKLFF	TGTGCCAGCAGCATCTCTGGGGGCGGAACAGAAAAACTGTTTTTT
TRBV18	-	few	TRBJ2-2	CASSPLYTNTGELFF	TGTGCCAGCTCACCCCTGTATACGAACACCGGGGAGCTGTTTTTT
TRBV7-9	-	-	TRBJ2-3	CASSLDGTALDTQYF	TGTGCCAGCAGCCTCGACGGGACTGCTCTAGATACGCAGTATTTT
TRBV9	TRBD1	-	TRBJ2-1	CASSVWGQGSYNEQFF	TGTGCCAGCAGCGTTTGGGGACAGGGATCCTACAATGAGCAGTTCTTC
TRBV7-2	-	-	TRBJ2-1	CASSLVRGPDNNEQFF	TGTGCCAGCAGCTTAGTTCGCGGGCCGGATAACAATGAGCAGTTCTTC
TRBV10-2	TRBD1	-	TRBJ2-4	CASSEYRGAENIQYF	TGCGCCAGCAGTGAGTACAGGGGCGCGGAAAACATTCAGTACTTC
TRBV3-1/TRBV3-2	-	-	TRBJ2-1	CASSQLGGNEQFF	TGTGCCAGCAGCCAACTCGGGGGCAATGAGCAGTTCTTC
TRBV6-5	-	-	TRBJ2-2	CASSLLSGELFF	TGTGCCAGCAGCCTCCTTTCCGGGGAGCTGTTTTTT
TRBV9	-	-	TRBJ1-2	CASGGAPGARGYTF	TGTGCCAGCGGGGGGGCCCCGGGGGCTCGGGGCTACACCTTC
TRBV19	-	-	TRBJ1-5	CASSFEDSNYSNQPQHF	TGTGCCAGTAGCTTTGAGGACAGTAATTATAGCAATCAGCCCCAGCATTTT
TRBV27	TRBD2	-	TRBJ2-6	CASSPDRGLAGPGANVLTF	TGTGCCAGCAGTCCAGATAGGGGACTAGCGGGACCCGGGGCCAACGTCCTGACTTTC
TRBV30	TRBD1	-	TRBJ1-1	CAGSSRGPEAFF	TGTGCCGGGTCTTCAAGGGGGCCTGAAGCTTTCTTT
TRBV27	-	few	TRBJ2-7	CASSAPGGREQYF	TGTGCCAGCAGTGCGCCAGGTGGTCGCGAGCAGTACTTC
TRBV11-3	-	-	TRBJ2-3	CASSLEGRQGTDTQYF	TGTGCCAGCAGCTTAGAAGGGCGGCAGGGGACAGATACGCAGTATTTT
TRBV9	-	few	TRBJ1-1	CASSVTTGRNTEAFF	TGTGCCAGCAGCGTGACGACAGGACGGAACACTGAAGCTTTCTTT
TRBV27	-	-	TRBJ1-2	CASKSQGNYGYTF	TGTGCCAGCAAAAGCCAGGGTAACTATGGCTACACCTTC
TRBV25-1	TRBD1	few	TRBJ2-5	CASSSGTGAYQETQYF	TGTGCCAGCAGTTCCGGGACAGGGGCGTACCAAGAGACCCAGTACTTC
TRBV28	-	-	TRBJ1-1	CASSLVGTANTEAFF	TGTGCCAGCAGTTTAGTGGGCACGGCGAACACTGAAGCTTTCTTT
TRBV5-4	-	-	TRBJ2-1	CASSPDSRGDNEQFF	TGTGCCAGCAGTCCAGACTCCAGGGGGGACAATGAGCAGTTCTTC
TRBV7-8	TRBD2	-	TRBJ2-1	CASSPLAGNEQFF	TGTGCCAGCAGCCCCCTAGCGGGAAATGAGCAGTTCTTC
TRBV27	-	-	TRBJ2-4	CASTLQGGAKNIQYF	TGTGCCAGCACACTGCAGGGAGGAGCCAAAAACATTCAGTACTTC
TRBV30	-	-	TRBJ1-2	CAWGEGANYGYTF	TGTGCCTGGGGGGAAGGGGCTAACTATGGCTACACCTTC
TRBV29-1	-	-	TRBJ2-4	CSARDGPVQNIQYF	TGCAGCGCACGGGATGGGCCGGTACAAAACATTCAGTACTTC
TRBV6-5	-	-	TRBJ1-1	CATRKTGFDTEAFF	TGTGCCACCAGAAAAACAGGGTTCGACACTGAAGCTTTCTTT
TRBV6-4	TRBD2	-	TRBJ2-3	CASAVPGGLAGVDTQYF	TGTGCCAGCGCAGTACCGGGGGGACTAGCGGGAGTAGATACGCAGTATTTT
TRBV11-2	-	-	TRBJ2-1	CASSLAPTGSYNEQFF	TGTGCCAGCAGCTTAGCCCCGACAGGCTCCTACAATGAGCAGTTCTTC
TRBV7-9	-	-	TRBJ1-2	CASTPSAPQGGGYTF	TGTGCCAGCACCCCCTCAGCCCCGCAGGGTGGTGGCTACACCTTC
TRBV5-4	-	-	TRBJ1-2	CASSRLIQGFGYTF	TGTGCCAGCAGCAGATTAATACAGGGTTTTGGCTACACCTTC
TRBV19	-	-	TRBJ1-3	CASSLDRSGNTIYF	TGTGCCAGTAGTCTCGACAGATCTGGAAACACCATATATTTT
TRBV11-2	TRBD1	-	TRBJ2-4	CASSPQGDIQYF	TGTGCCAGCAGCCCTCAGGGGGACATTCAGTACTTC
TRBV7-8	TRBD1	-	TRBJ1-2	CASSFGQGTYGYTF	TGTGCCAGCAGCTTTGGACAGGGGACATATGGCTACACCTTC
TRBV19	TRBD2	-	TRBJ2-1	CASSLIAGYNEQFF	TGTGCCAGTAGCCTTATAGCGGGGTACAATGAGCAGTTCTTC
TRBV9	-	-	TRBJ2-1	CASSVVPGHSYNEQFF	TGTGCCAGCAGCGTAGTTCCGGGACACTCCTACAATGAGCAGTTCTTC
TRBV5-4	TRBD1	-	TRBJ2-1	CASSPRTGGDNEQFF	TGTGCCAGCAGCCCTCGGACAGGGGGCGACAATGAGCAGTTCTTC
TRBV6-1	-	-	TRBJ1-4	CASSEGLTNEKLFF	TGTGCCAGCAGTGAGGGGCTAACTAATGAAAAACTGTTTTTT
TRBV27	-	-	TRBJ2-1	CASSLGQGNNEQFF	TGTGCCAGCAGTTTAGGGCAGGGGAACAATGAGCAGTTCTTC
TRBV27	-	-	TRBJ2-1	CASSLSSYNEQFF	TGTGCCAGCAGTCTGAGCTCCTACAATGAGCAGTTCTTC
TRBV10-3	-	-	TRBJ2-7	CAITKWRLDGGREQYF	TGTGCCATAACCAAGTGGAGGCTTGACGGTGGGCGCGAGCAGTACTTC
TRBV7-2	-	few	TRBJ2-7	CASSLLWGRAYEQYF	TGTGCCAGCAGCTTATTGTGGGGCCGTGCCTACGAGCAGTACTTC
TRBV19	TRBD2	-	TRBJ2-1	CASSHRPSGSSYNEQFF	TGTGCCAGTAGTCATCGTCCTAGCGGGAGCTCCTACAATGAGCAGTTCTTC
TRBV12-3/TRBV12-4	TRBD1	-	TRBJ1-1	CASSWDRATWAFF	TGTGCCAGCAGTTGGGACAGGGCGACGTGGGCTTTCTTT
TRBV6-2/TRBV6-3	TRBD1	-	TRBJ1-2	CASRPLTGNGYTF	TGTGCCAGCAGGCCTCTGACAGGGAATGGCTACACCTTC
TRBV2	TRBD1	-	TRBJ1-4	CASSGQGGREKLFF	TGTGCCAGCAGTGGACAGGGAGGTCGAGAAAAACTGTTTTTT
TRBV23-1	-	-	TRBJ2-5	CASGQLQETQYF	TGCGCCAGCGGACAGTTACAAGAGACCCAGTACTTC
TRBV7-9	TRBD1	once	TRBJ1-4	CASSSGQGGEKLFF	TGTGCCAGCAGCTCCGGACAGGGGGGAGAAAAACTGTTTTTT